The 11 T cell receptor beta chains given below trace back to one sample, sequenced in a study of memory CD4+ T cells and cytomegalovirus serostatus. Single viable CD3+CD4+CD8-CD45RO+ cells were sorted as the memory CD4+ T cells. Sequenced by immunoSEQ multiplex PCR; TCRdb stores in-frame clones only, minus some. Here the sample spans about 92,000 clones, about 80% being singletons. Sequenced sample: memory CD4+ T cells from blood. These receptors all come from an adult in good health and CMV-seropositive.

The chain is built from TRBV28 and TRBJ2-1; tentative D call: TRBD1 (5 bases). Per germline, CDR1 MDHEN and CDR2 SYDVKM. V dropped 8 bases and J dropped 7 bases, with 12 bases sitting between them. This CDR3 is 12 amino acids long. CDR3 loop: CASQGDGNEQFF. The DNA of the CDR3 is TGTGCCAGCCAGGGTGATGGTAATGAGCAGTTCTTC.

A single count supports this clone. V usage is TRBV5-1 and J usage is TRBJ2-5, with D perhaps TRBD1 (8 bases). This CDR3 region has 14 residues. V lost 3 bases and J lost 4, with 13 bases in between. CDR1 and CDR2 (germline): SGHRS, YFSETQ. As DNA, the CDR3 is TGCGCCAGCAGCTGGACAGGGAGGGGAGAGACCCAGTACTTC. It translates to CASSWTGRGETQYF.

The chain links TRBV28 to TRBJ2-2, with TRBD1 matching over 8 bases. CDR3 size: 16 residues. The V gene end was trimmed by 2 bases and the J gene end by 4 bases; junction bases not matched to a gene: 6. Germline CDR1 and CDR2: MDHEN and SYDVKM. Here the CDR3 reads CASSLAGQGLTGELFF. The CDR3, as DNA: TGTGCCAGCAGTTTAGCAGGACAGGGCCTCACCGGGGAGCTGTTTTTT.

The chain recombines TRBV19 with TRBJ2-5; TRBD2 agrees at 8 bases. CDR1 and CDR2 (germline): LNHDA, SQIVND (reference sequence). The CDR3 sequence is 15 residues long. V lost 4 bases and J lost 1; bases outside the gene matches: 5. DNA of the CDR3: TGTGCCAGTAGTACCCGAGCGGGAGTCCAAGAGACCCAGTACTTC. This codes for CASSTRAGVQETQYF. The whole variable domain, remainder taken from reference TRBV19 and TRBJ2-5, is DGGITQSPKYLFRKEGQNVTLSCEQNLNHDAMYWYRQDPGQGLRLIYYSQIVNDFQKGDIAEGYSVSREKKESFPLTVTSAQKNPTAFYLCASSTRAGVQETQYFGPGTRLLVL.

The V and J genes are TRBV28 and TRBJ2-7; 7 nucleotides align to TRBD2. CDR1 and CDR2 (germline): MDHEN, SYDVKM. This CDR3 is 15 amino acids long. Trimming at V came to 5 bases and at J to 1 base, leaving 8 bases not matched to a gene. The CDR3 loop reads CASSPGRGRSYEQYF. CDR3 in DNA: TGTGCCAGCAGTCCAGGGAGGGGTAGGTCCTACGAGCAGTACTTC.

The V and J genes are TRBV6-5 and TRBJ2-7, with 10 nucleotides matching TRBD2. The V gene end was trimmed by 2 bases and the J gene end by 8 bases; junction bases not matched to a gene: 3. Germline CDR1 is MNHEY and CDR2 is SVGAGI. This CDR3 has 13 amino acids. In DNA, the CDR3 is TGTGCCAGCAGTTACGGACTAGCGGCCAAGCAGTACTTC. Translation gives CASSYGLAAKQYF.

This sequence joins TRBV30 and TRBJ2-3, with 9 bases lining up with TRBD2. This CDR3 has 19 residues. After removal of 0 bases from V and 1 base from J, the junction contained 14 bases not matched to a gene. CDR1 and CDR2 from the germline V gene are GTSNPN and SVGIG (reference sequence). The CDR3 spells CAWSVGSLAGVAGTDTQYF. CDR3 in DNA: TGTGCCTGGAGTGTAGGGTCCTTAGCGGGAGTCGCTGGCACAGATACGCAGTATTTT. The full variable domain, in which reference TRBV30 and TRBJ2-3 provide the parts outside the CDR3, is SQTIHQWPATLVQPVGSPLSLECTVEGTSNPNLYWYRQAAGRGLQLLFYSVGIGQISSEVPQNLSASRPQDRQFILSSKKLLLSDSGFYLCAWSVGSLAGVAGTDTQYFGPGTRLTVL.

The CDR3 DNA reads as TGTGCCAGCAGTTACTTTGCAGACTCTGGAAACACCATATATTTT. As protein: CASSYFADSGNTIYF. This chain joins TRBV6-5 and TRBJ1-3, with D hard to call. This CDR3 region has 15 residues. Trimming took 1 base from V and 0 from J, leaving 7 bases between them. Per germline, CDR1 MNHEY and CDR2 SVGAGI.

The CDR3 nucleotides are TGTGCCAGCACTTCACAGGGGGCAACAGATACGCAGTATTTT. This sequence encodes CASTSQGATDTQYF. The chain has TRBV2 and TRBJ2-3, with TRBD1 identical over 9 bases. CDR3 length: 14 residues. CDR1 is SNHLY and CDR2 is FYNNEI in the germline V gene. V was clipped by 7 bases and J by 3 bases; unmatched bases: 5.

The chain combines TRBV18 with TRBJ1-1; no firm D call. The CDR3 sequence is 15 residues long. V was cut by 0 bases and J by 5 bases, with 13 bases left in between. Germline V gene sequence: CDR1 KGHSH, CDR2 LQKENI. The CDR3 here is CASSPPNSFWTEAFF. DNA for the CDR3: TGTGCCAGCTCACCACCCAACAGCTTTTGGACTGAAGCTTTCTTT.

The genes are TRBV27 and TRBJ1-1; TRBD1 matches at 7 bases. Per the germline V gene, CDR1 is MNHEY and CDR2 is SMNVEV (reference sequence). CDR3 length: 13 residues. The ends lost 3 bases at V and 5 bases at J; junction bases unmatched: 3. CDR3 sequence (DNA): TGTGCCAGCAGTTTCGGCAGGGGGACTGAAGCTTTCTTT. Translating gives CASSFGRGTEAFF.